This TCR beta chain was sequenced for a study of blood T cell repertoires in COVID-19. Study-wide background: Samples taken during acute and convalescent COVID-19 were collected in the United States, Italy and Spain. The analysed material was cDNA or gDNA that came from T cells, B-cell-depleted T cells, or PBMCs.

This table comes from immunoSEQ multiplex PCR, and its TCRdb copy is limited to in-frame clones, with some not included. The sample shows 70,000 or so clones, about 73% of them seen only once. V dropped 4 bases and J dropped 3; count of bases not matched to a gene: 7. The CDR3 spans 15 residues. CDR1 SGDLS and CDR2 YYNGEE come from the germline V gene. The chain combines TRBV9 with TRBJ2-3; 8 nucleotides align to TRBD2. This receptor was taken from a woman in her 70s with acute or convalescent COVID-19. The sample was peripheral blood. The CDR3 DNA is TGTGCCAGCAGCACTATCGGGGGGGCTACAGATACGCAGTATTTT. This gives the protein CASSTIGGATDTQYF. The full variable domain, completed using reference TRBV9 and TRBJ2-3, is DSGVTQTPKHLITATGQRVTLRCSPRSGDLSVYWYQQSLDQGLQFLIQYYNGEERAKGNILERFSAQQFPDLHSELNLSSLELGDSALYFCASSTIGGATDTQYFGPGTRLTVL.